This TCR beta chain was retrieved from a study of sequential checkpoint blockade in melanoma. The overall study: First-line arms were nivolumab then ipilimumab, or the reverse, randomized 1:1.

As to treatment: randomized to nivolumab then ipilimumab (arm A) or the reverse (arm B). Patients had received no earlier DNA-damaging chemotherapy. Germline V gene lookup returns CDR1 SGHNT and CDR2 YYREEE (reference sequence). V was pared by 4 bases and J by 0 bases, with 10 bases between. The CDR3 is 14 amino acids. Measured with immunoSEQ multiplex PCR; TCRdb has only the in-frame clones, and not every one. This table holds around 41,000 clones, just over 85% found once. The V and J genes are TRBV5-4 and TRBJ1-1; D unclear. This TCR was recovered from a human donor with melanoma. Sequenced here: CD8+ T cells sorted from blood (inferred from file names), sampled from a patient given nivolumab and ipilimumab in sequence. The CDR3 is CASSTTGMNTEAFF. CDR3 DNA: TGTGCCAGCAGCACCACCGGGATGAACACTGAAGCTTTCTTT.